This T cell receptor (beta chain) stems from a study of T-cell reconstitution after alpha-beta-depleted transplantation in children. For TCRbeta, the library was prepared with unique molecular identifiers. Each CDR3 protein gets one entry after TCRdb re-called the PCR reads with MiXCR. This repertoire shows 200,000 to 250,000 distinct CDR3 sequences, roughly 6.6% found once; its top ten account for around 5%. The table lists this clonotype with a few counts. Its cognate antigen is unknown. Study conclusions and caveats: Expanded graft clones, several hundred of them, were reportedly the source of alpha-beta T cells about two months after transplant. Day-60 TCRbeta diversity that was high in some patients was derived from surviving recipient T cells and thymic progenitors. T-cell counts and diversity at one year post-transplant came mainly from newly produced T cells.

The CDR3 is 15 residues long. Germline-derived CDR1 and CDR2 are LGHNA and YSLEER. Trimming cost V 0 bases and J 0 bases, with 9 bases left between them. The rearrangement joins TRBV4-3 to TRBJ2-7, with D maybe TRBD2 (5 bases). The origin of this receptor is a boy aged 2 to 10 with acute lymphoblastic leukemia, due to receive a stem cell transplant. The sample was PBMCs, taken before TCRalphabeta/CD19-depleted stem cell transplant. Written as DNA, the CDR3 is TGCGCCAGCAGCCAAGATTGGCGGGCCTCCTACGAGCAGTACTTC. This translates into CASSQDWRASYEQYF.